This T cell receptor beta chain is from a study of radiotherapy plus CTLA-4 blockade in lung cancer. J lost 8 bases, V lost 2 bases, and 5 bases had no gene match. Germline V lookup: CDR1 SGDLS, CDR2 YYNGEE. This CDR3 has 16 amino acids. This table comes from immunoSEQ multiplex PCR, and its TCRdb copy is limited to in-frame clones, with some not included. The sample records approximately 80,000 clones, more than 60% being singletons. The V call is TRBV9, the J call TRBJ2-2; 14 bases are a match to TRBD2. This specimen was peripheral blood, taken from a patient treated with radiotherapy plus ipilimumab. This TCR derives from a human donor with non-small cell lung cancer whose response to radiotherapy plus ipilimumab could not be evaluated. Some clones in this sample may be carry-over from other donors' samples. CDR3 region: CASSVGLAGGVGELFF. The CDR3 DNA reads TGTGCCAGCAGCGTTGGACTAGCGGGGGGCGTAGGGGAGCTGTTTTTT.